The clone carrying this TCR beta chain has a handful of counts. Its target is unknown. The CDR3 is made up of 13 amino acids. The junction had 1 base not matched to a gene; V was cut back by 4 bases and J by 4 bases. The germline CDR1 and CDR2 sequences are LNHDA and SQIVND (reference sequence). The data were taken from a study of cytotoxic CD8 clonotypes in ibrutinib-treated CLL. General study findings and limits: The times at which samples were taken varied between sustained-remission and progressing patients. Ibrutinib response saw clonality rise, and progression saw it return toward baseline. Stable or contracted on treatment, public clonotypes were also uncommon.

TCRdb's copy holds only in-frame clones and misses some; the assay was immunoSEQ multiplex PCR. This sample has roughly 100,000 clones; around 80% occur once, and the top ten carry around 30%. This sequence was found in a human donor with chronic lymphocytic leukemia. The sample consisted of PBMCs, taken after 12 months of ibrutinib treatment. The chain employs TRBV19 and TRBJ2-5; TRBD2 matches 9 bases. In nucleotides, the CDR3 is TGTGCCAGTAGTAGCGGGGGGGCAGAGACCCAGTACTTC. This encodes CASSSGGAETQYF.